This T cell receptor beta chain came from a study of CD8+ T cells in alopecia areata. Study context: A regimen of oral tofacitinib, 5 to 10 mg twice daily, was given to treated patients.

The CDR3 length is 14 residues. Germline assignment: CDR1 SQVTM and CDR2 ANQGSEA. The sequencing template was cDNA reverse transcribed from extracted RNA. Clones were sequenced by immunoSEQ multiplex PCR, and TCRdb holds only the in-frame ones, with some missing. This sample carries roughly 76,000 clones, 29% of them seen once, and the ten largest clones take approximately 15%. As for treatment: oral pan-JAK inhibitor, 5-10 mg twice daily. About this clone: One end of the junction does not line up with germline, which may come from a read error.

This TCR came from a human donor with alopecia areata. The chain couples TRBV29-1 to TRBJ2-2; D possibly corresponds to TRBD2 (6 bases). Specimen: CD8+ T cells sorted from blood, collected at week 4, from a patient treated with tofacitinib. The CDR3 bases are TGCAGCGTCGAAGGTCGGGAGACCGGCGGGGAGCTGTTTTTT. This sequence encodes CSVEGRETGGELFF.